These T cell receptor beta chains were read from a single sample in a study of blood T cell repertoires in COVID-19. Sequencing was performed with immunoSEQ multiplex PCR; in TCRdb, only in-frame clones are kept and a portion is missing. This table has about 65,000 clones, more than 80% appearing once. Input material: peripheral blood. These TCRs come from an older man with acute or convalescent COVID-19. Each CDR3 is given with its conserved first and last residue. The D gene is left open where the match is weak. For some rows the clone size is stated as once, few or many, or as a class when expanded; others skip it.

d_call clone_size j_call cdr3_length v_call cdr3_aa cdr3_nt
TRBD1 - TRBJ1-1 14 TRBV2 CASSDLQGLTEAFF TGTGCCAGCAGTGATCTACAGGGGTTGACTGAAGCTTTCTTT
TRBD1 - TRBJ1-6 16 TRBV6-5 CASSWARTGVNSPLHF TGTGCCAGCAGTTGGGCTCGGACAGGAGTAAATTCACCCCTCCACTTT
- - TRBJ2-2 16 TRBV6-5 CASSYSRQGNTGELFF TGTGCCAGCAGTTACTCCCGGCAGGGGAACACCGGGGAGCTGTTTTTT
- - TRBJ2-1 12 TRBV18 CASSPRRGEQFF TGTGCCAGCTCACCACGCCGGGGTGAGCAGTTCTTC
TRBD1 - TRBJ2-5 19 TRBV19 CASSIGYIGAGQGAETQYF TGTGCCAGTAGTATAGGGTACATCGGTGCGGGACAGGGAGCAGAGACCCAGTACTTC
TRBD1 - TRBJ2-7 15 TRBV5-1 CASSPGTGKRYEQYF TGCGCCAGCAGCCCCGGGACAGGAAAGAGGTACGAGCAGTACTTC
TRBD2 once TRBJ2-7 16 TRBV7-9 CASSPPGLAGAYEQYF TGTGCCAGCAGCCCCCCGGGGCTAGCGGGGGCCTACGAGCAGTACTTC
- - TRBJ2-1 16 TRBV11-1 CASSGSGGYSYNEQFF TGTGCCAGCAGCGGGAGTGGGGGGTACTCCTACAATGAGCAGTTCTTC
- - TRBJ1-1 14 TRBV5-8 CASSLEGPNTEAFF TGTGCCAGCAGCTTGGAGGGGCCGAACACTGAAGCTTTCTTT
TRBD1 once TRBJ2-3 12 TRBV5-4 CALAKGGDTQYF TGTGCCCTGGCGAAAGGGGGCGATACGCAGTATTTT
- - TRBJ2-5 13 TRBV10-2 CASSEMALETQYF TGCGCCAGCAGTGAGATGGCATTAGAGACCCAGTACTTC
- - TRBJ1-6 14 TRBV6-5 CASLTALYNSPLHF TGTGCCAGCTTAACAGCCTTGTATAATTCACCCCTCCACTTT
- - TRBJ1-2 13 TRBV11-3 CASSLELNYGYTF TGTGCCAGCAGCTTGGAGCTCAACTATGGCTACACCTTC
- - TRBJ1-1 12 TRBV29-1 CSVDRGNTEAFF TGCAGCGTTGACCGCGGGAACACTGAAGCTTTCTTT
- - TRBJ1-1 13 TRBV5-1 CASSQALNTEAFF TGCGCCAGCAGCCAGGCCTTGAACACTGAAGCTTTCTTT
TRBD1 few TRBJ2-1 16 TRBV6-2/TRBV6-3 CASSSQGQGASNEQFF TGTGCCAGCAGTTCCCAAGGACAGGGGGCTTCGAATGAGCAGTTCTTC
TRBD1 - TRBJ2-2 15 TRBV19 CASSQGQRWTGELFF TGTGCCAGTAGTCAGGGACAGAGATGGACCGGGGAGCTGTTTTTT
TRBD1 - TRBJ1-5 16 TRBV5-6 CASSTRQGDSNQPQHF TGTGCCAGCAGCACCAGACAGGGCGATAGCAATCAGCCCCAGCATTTT
- - TRBJ1-1 13 TRBV11-2 CASSRREGTEAFF TGTGCCAGCAGCAGGAGAGAAGGCACTGAAGCTTTCTTT
- - TRBJ1-1 15 TRBV7-7 CASSTRGGLNTEAFF TGTGCTAGCAGCACGCGGGGGGGACTGAACACTGAAGCTTTCTTT
- few TRBJ1-2 16 TRBV3-1/TRBV3-2 CASSGDRILGYYGYTF TGTGCCAGCAGCGGAGACAGGATATTAGGATACTATGGCTACACCTTC
TRBD2 - TRBJ2-3 16 TRBV3-1/TRBV3-2 CASSPASGGYTDTQYF TGTGCCAGCAGCCCCGCTAGCGGGGGCTACACAGATACGCAGTATTTT
- - TRBJ1-5 13 TRBV6-6 CASNPGANQPQHF TGTGCCAGCAATCCAGGGGCCAATCAGCCCCAGCATTTT
- - TRBJ1-2 14 TRBV6-5 CASSLRDTNYGYTF TGTGCCAGCAGCCTGAGGGACACTAACTATGGCTACACCTTC
TRBD1 few TRBJ2-7 15 TRBV11-2 CASSTHRGSSYEQYF TGTGCCAGCAGTACCCACAGGGGAAGCTCCTACGAGCAGTACTTC
- - TRBJ1-2 14 TRBV28 CASSWDKPPYGYTF TGTGCCAGCAGTTGGGACAAGCCCCCCTATGGCTACACCTTC
TRBD1 - TRBJ2-3 15 TRBV18 CASSYDRVSTDTQYF TGTGCCAGCTCATACGACAGGGTGAGCACAGATACGCAGTATTTT
- - TRBJ1-6 15 TRBV5-6 CASTRGSLNNSPLHF TGTGCCAGCACCCGCGGTTCGTTGAATAATTCACCCCTCCACTTT
- - TRBJ2-2 18 TRBV18 CASSPRTAGPSNTGELFF TGTGCCAGCTCACCAAGGACCGCGGGGCCGTCGAACACCGGGGAGCTGTTTTTT
TRBD1 - TRBJ2-5 14 TRBV6-6 CASSGGTGIETQYF TGTGCCAGCAGTGGAGGGACAGGGATAGAGACCCAGTACTTC
- few TRBJ1-2 13 TRBV10-3 CAISESRIFGYTF TGTGCCATCAGTGAGTCGCGCATATTTGGCTACACCTTC
- - TRBJ2-1 15 TRBV6-1 CASSESGTSYNEQFF TGTGCCAGCAGTGAAAGCGGTACCTCCTACAATGAGCAGTTCTTC
TRBD1 - TRBJ1-2 15 TRBV3-1/TRBV3-2 CASSHGTGFLYGYTF TGTGCCAGCAGTCACGGGACAGGGTTTCTCTATGGCTACACCTTC
TRBD1 - TRBJ2-2 15 TRBV5-1 CASSPGTGNTGELFF TGCGCCAGCAGCCCCGGGACAGGGAACACCGGGGAGCTGTTTTTT
TRBD2 - TRBJ2-1 14 TRBV6-6 CASTPLAGGSEQFF TGTGCCAGCACGCCACTAGCGGGGGGATCTGAGCAGTTCTTC
TRBD2 - TRBJ2-5 16 TRBV3-1/TRBV3-2 CASSQQIAGGEETQYF TGTGCCAGCAGCCAGCAGATAGCGGGGGGGGAAGAGACCCAGTACTTC
TRBD1 - TRBJ1-5 15 TRBV20-1 CSASRGTGLNQPQHF TGCAGTGCTAGTAGAGGGACAGGGCTCAATCAGCCCCAGCATTTT
TRBD1 few TRBJ2-7 14 TRBV6-5 CASTETGEACEQYF TGTGCCAGCACCGAGACAGGGGAAGCGTGCGAGCAGTACTTC
TRBD2 - TRBJ2-3 16 TRBV7-2 CASSLSTGGGTDTQYF TGTGCCAGCAGCTTATCGACGGGGGGTGGCACAGATACGCAGTATTTT
- - TRBJ1-4 16 TRBV6-5 CASSYSRIQGWSKLFF TGTGCCAGCAGTTACTCGAGGATACAGGGATGGTCAAAACTGTTTTTT
TRBD2 - TRBJ2-2 16 TRBV3-1/TRBV3-2 CASTTSSRGKAGELFF TGTGCCAGCACGACCTCTTCGCGGGGGAAGGCCGGGGAGCTGTTTTTT
TRBD1 - TRBJ1-4 17 TRBV19 CASSLRDRGRVNEKLFF TGTGCCAGTAGTCTTCGGGACAGGGGGCGCGTTAATGAAAAACTGTTTTTT
TRBD2 once TRBJ2-7 14 TRBV20-1 CSASGGRSSYEQYF TGCAGTGCTAGTGGCGGGAGGAGCTCCTACGAGCAGTACTTC
TRBD1 - TRBJ2-5 13 TRBV19 CASRTGSSETQYF TGTGCCAGCCGGACAGGCAGTTCAGAGACCCAGTACTTC
- once TRBJ1-2 14 TRBV6-5 CASARDTGFDGYTF TGTGCCAGCGCACGAGACACAGGGTTCGATGGCTACACCTTC
- - TRBJ1-4 16 TRBV19 CASSIPRRVFNEKLFF TGTGCCAGTAGTATACCCCGGAGGGTGTTTAATGAAAAACTGTTTTTT
TRBD1 - TRBJ2-3 16 TRBV15 CATSQLSDRATDTQYF TGTGCCACCAGCCAACTTTCGGACAGGGCCACAGATACGCAGTATTTT
- - TRBJ2-7 16 TRBV5-1 CASSLGLGQDLYEQYF TGCGCCAGCAGCTTGGGGTTAGGGCAGGACTTATACGAGCAGTACTTC
TRBD1 few TRBJ1-1 15 TRBV15 CATSRVQGGHTEAFF TGTGCCACCAGCAGGGTACAGGGGGGGCACACTGAAGCTTTCTTT
TRBD1 - TRBJ2-1 15 TRBV2 CASTMTGNSYNEQFF TGTGCCAGCACCATGACAGGGAACTCCTACAATGAGCAGTTCTTC
TRBD2 - TRBJ2-5 15 TRBV18 CASSAGLAGQETQYF TGTGCCAGCTCAGCCGGACTAGCGGGGCAAGAGACCCAGTACTTC
- - TRBJ2-1 13 TRBV5-1 CASSFSTNNEQFF TGCGCCAGCAGCTTTTCGACAAACAATGAGCAGTTCTTC
TRBD1 - TRBJ2-1 16 TRBV4-2 CASSQVEAQGSNEQFF TGTGCCAGCAGCCAAGTTGAGGCACAGGGGTCCAATGAGCAGTTCTTC
TRBD1 - TRBJ2-2 16 TRBV5-4 CASSPITGTGPGELFF TGTGCCAGCAGCCCCATAACCGGGACAGGGCCCGGGGAGCTGTTTTTT
TRBD1 once TRBJ2-7 15 TRBV6-5 CASSARTGLSYEQYF TGTGCCAGCAGCGCCAGGACAGGGCTCTCCTACGAGCAGTACTTC
- - TRBJ2-3 16 TRBV19 CASSGERHPSTDTQYF TGTGCCAGTAGTGGGGAGAGGCACCCTAGCACAGATACGCAGTATTTT
- few TRBJ2-2 16 TRBV11-3 CASSWGDRTNTGELFF TGTGCCAGCAGCTGGGGGGACAGAACGAACACCGGGGAGCTGTTTTTT